These 8 T cell receptor beta chains originate from one sample sequenced in a study of identifying expanded T cells in peripheral blood. Produced via immunoSEQ multiplex PCR; TCRdb's table is partial and in-frame only. The data show some 95,000 clones, roughly 90% seen once. The sample comprised blood. All receptors come from a person between 18 and 70 years old in good health.

The genes are TRBV30 and TRBJ1-2, with D unresolved. The CDR3 consists of 12 residues. Trimming cost V 4 bases and J 6 bases, with 12 bases left between them. Germline loops: CDR1 GTSNPN, CDR2 SVGIG (reference sequence). This CDR3 is CAWTSSGNGYTF. The CDR3 DNA sequence: TGTGCCTGGACCTCCTCGGGTAATGGCTACACCTTC.

V gene TRBV5-6 combines with J gene TRBJ2-7; tentative D call: TRBD1 (6 bases). V dropped 4 bases and J dropped 7 bases, with 15 bases sitting between them. Germline V gene lookup returns CDR1 SGHDT and CDR2 YYEEEE. The CDR3 runs 13 residues. CDR3 in amino acids: CASSPGHLWEQYF. The CDR3 nucleotides read TGTGCCAGCAGCCCGGGACACCTGTGGGAGCAGTACTTC.

This clone was seen once. The V call is TRBV5-5, the J call TRBJ1-3; D is unresolved. This CDR3 contains 13 residues. The germline gives CDR1 SGHKS, CDR2 YYEKEE (reference sequence). Trimming removed 4 bases at V and 4 bases at J, with 9 bases between. CDR3 in DNA: TGTGCCAGCAGCCAGGACCTAGGAAACACCATATATTTT. It encodes CASSQDLGNTIYF.

The chain has TRBV20-1 and TRBJ1-1; D gene unclear. Germline CDR1 reads DFQATT; CDR2 reads SNEGSKA (reference sequence). This CDR3 contains 11 residues. Trimming took off 1 base at V and 4 bases at J, with 4 bases between the two ends. CDR3: CSARVITEAFF. CDR3 DNA: TGCAGTGCTAGAGTCATCACTGAAGCTTTCTTT.

This rearrangement joins TRBV29-1 to TRBJ2-3, with 9 bases matching TRBD2. Germline V gives CDR1 SQVTM, CDR2 ANQGSEA. V was pared by 6 bases and J by 1 base, with 14 bases of the junction left unmatched. There are 17 residues in the CDR3. CDR3 sequence reads: CSVPDFSGRSGTDTQYF. CDR3 DNA sequence: TGCAGCGTCCCCGACTTTAGCGGGAGATCCGGCACAGATACGCAGTATTTT.

The V call is TRBV28, the J call TRBJ2-5; D is perhaps TRBD1 (6 bases). Trimming took off 5 bases at V and 1 base at J, with 8 bases between the two ends. The CDR3 runs to 13 residues. Germline V gives CDR1 MDHEN, CDR2 SYDVKM. This chain's CDR3 is CASSRTVQETQYF. The CDR3 DNA reads TGTGCCAGCAGTCGGACAGTCCAAGAGACCCAGTACTTC. Drawing the rest from reference TRBV28 and TRBJ2-5, the complete variable domain is DVKVTQSSRYLVKRTGEKVFLECVQDMDHENMFWYRQDPGLGLRLIYFSYDVKMKEKGDIPEGYSVSREKKERFSLILESASTNQTSMYLCASSRTVQETQYFGPGTRLLVL.

V gene TRBV29-1 combines with J gene TRBJ2-3; D uncertain. In germline, CDR1 is SQVTM, CDR2 ANQGSEA. CDR3 size: 14 residues. V dropped 4 bases and J dropped 0 bases, with 11 bases sitting between them. The CDR3 loop is CSVVPGDSTDTQYF. The CDR3 DNA follows: TGCAGCGTTGTGCCAGGAGATAGCACAGATACGCAGTATTTT.

About this clone: One end of the junction is discordant with germline, which a read error may explain. The chain is built from TRBV2 and TRBJ1-5; perhaps TRBD1 as D (5 bases). This CDR3 is built from 15 residues. CDR1 is SNHLY, CDR2 FYNNEI, per germline. The CDR3 region has the DNA TGTGCCAGCAAGGGTGGCACTCAGGGCAATCATCCCCAGCATTTT. The encoded protein is CASKGGTQGNHPQHF.